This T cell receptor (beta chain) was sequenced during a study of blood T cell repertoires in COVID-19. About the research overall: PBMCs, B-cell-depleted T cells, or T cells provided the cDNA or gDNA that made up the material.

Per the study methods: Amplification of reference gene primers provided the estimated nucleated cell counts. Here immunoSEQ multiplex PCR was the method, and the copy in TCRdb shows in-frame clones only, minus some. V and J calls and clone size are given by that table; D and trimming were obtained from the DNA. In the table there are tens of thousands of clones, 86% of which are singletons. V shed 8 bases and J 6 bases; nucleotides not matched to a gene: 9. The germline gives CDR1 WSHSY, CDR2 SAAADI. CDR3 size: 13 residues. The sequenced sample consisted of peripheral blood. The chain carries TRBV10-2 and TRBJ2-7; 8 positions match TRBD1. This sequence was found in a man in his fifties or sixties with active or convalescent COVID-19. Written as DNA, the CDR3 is TGCGCCAGCCGGGCGCAGGGGGCCCCCGAGCAGTACTTC. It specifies CASRAQGAPEQYF.